This T cell receptor (beta chain) stems from a study of T cells in Graves' hyperthyroidism and ophthalmopathy. Remarks on this clonotype: A much larger clonotype is one base distant, so this may be a read error.

CDR1 and CDR2 from the germline V gene are DFQATT and SNEGSKA (reference sequence). The CDR3 runs 14 residues. Trimming removed 1 base from V and 1 base from J, with 7 bases in between. Amplification targeted TCR beta CDR3 regions from RNA transcripts. RT-PCR in the first round (using the HTBI primer set) targeted the TCR CDR3. TCRdb fed the multiplex PCR reads into MiXCR, producing one record per CDR3 protein. The data hold 640,000 or so distinct CDR3 sequences, with approximately 14% observed a single time. Sequenced input: blood. The TCR was taken from a woman between 18 and 29 years old with Graves' ophthalmopathy. V and J are TRBV20-1 and TRBJ2-2; D is unclear. The DNA of the CDR3 is TGCAGTGCTAGAGGTCATGGGAACACCGGGGAGCTGTTTTTT. It specifies CSARGHGNTGELFF.